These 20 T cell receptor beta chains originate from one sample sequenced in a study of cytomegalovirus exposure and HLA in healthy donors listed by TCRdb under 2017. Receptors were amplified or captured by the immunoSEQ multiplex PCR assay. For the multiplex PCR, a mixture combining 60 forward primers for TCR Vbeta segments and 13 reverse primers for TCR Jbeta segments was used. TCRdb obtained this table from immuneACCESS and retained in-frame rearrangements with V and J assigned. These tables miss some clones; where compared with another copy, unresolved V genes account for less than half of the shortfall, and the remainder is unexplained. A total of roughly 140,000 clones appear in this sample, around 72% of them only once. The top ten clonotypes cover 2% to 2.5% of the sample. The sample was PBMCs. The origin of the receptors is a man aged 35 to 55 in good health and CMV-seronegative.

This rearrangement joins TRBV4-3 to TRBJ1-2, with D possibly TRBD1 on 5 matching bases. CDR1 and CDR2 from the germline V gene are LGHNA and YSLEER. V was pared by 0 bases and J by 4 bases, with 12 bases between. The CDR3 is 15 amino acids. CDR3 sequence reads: CASSQDRGLGYGYTF. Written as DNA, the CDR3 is TGCGCCAGCAGCCAAGATCGGGGACTTGGCTATGGCTACACCTTC.

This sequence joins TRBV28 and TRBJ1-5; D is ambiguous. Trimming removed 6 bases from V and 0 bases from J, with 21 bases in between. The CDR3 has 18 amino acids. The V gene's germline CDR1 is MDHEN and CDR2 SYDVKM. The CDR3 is CASSIRRIQLYSNQPQHF. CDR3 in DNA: TGTGCCAGCAGCATCAGGAGGATCCAGCTTTATAGCAATCAGCCCCAGCATTTT.

CDR3 residues: CASSPGAATNYEQYF. The DNA of the CDR3 is TGTGCCAGCTCACCAGGGGCCGCGACCAACTACGAGCAGTACTTC. V is TRBV18 and J is TRBJ2-7; D possibly corresponds to TRBD1 (5 bases). The germline CDR1 and CDR2 sequences are KGHSH and LQKENI. The CDR3 loop spans 15 amino acids. Trimming removed 2 bases from V and 3 bases from J, with 14 bases in between. The full variable domain, completed using reference TRBV18 and TRBJ2-7, is NAGVMQNPRHLVRRRGQEARLRCSPMKGHSHVYWYRQLPEEGLKFMVYLQKENIIDESGMPKERFSAEFPKEGPSILRIQQVVRGDSAAYFCASSPGAATNYEQYFGPGTRLTVT.

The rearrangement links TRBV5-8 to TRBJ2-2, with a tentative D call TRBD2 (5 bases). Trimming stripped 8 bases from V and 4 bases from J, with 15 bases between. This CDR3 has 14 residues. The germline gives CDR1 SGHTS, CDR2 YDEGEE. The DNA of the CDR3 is TGTGCCAGTCAGCGGACGGCCACCACCGGGGAGCTGTTTTTT. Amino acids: CASQRTATTGELFF.

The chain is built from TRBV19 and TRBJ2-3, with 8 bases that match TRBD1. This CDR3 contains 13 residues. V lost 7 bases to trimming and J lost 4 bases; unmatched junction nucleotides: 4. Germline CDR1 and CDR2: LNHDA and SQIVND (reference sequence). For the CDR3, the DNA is TGTGCCAGTAATCAGGGGGCCCCAGATACGCAGTATTTT. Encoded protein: CASNQGAPDTQYF.

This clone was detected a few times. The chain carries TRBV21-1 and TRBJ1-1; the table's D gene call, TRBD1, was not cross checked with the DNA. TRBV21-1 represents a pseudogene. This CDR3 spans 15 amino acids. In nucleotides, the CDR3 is TGTGCCAGCAGCCTTAAATTCGACCAGGTCACTGAAGCTTTCTTT. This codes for CASSLKFDQVTEAFF.

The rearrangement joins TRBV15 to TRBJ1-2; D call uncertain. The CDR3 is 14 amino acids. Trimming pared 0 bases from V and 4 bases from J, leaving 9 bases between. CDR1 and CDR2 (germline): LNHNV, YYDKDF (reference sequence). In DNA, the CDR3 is TGTGCCACCAGCAGAGACCGGGTCCTCTATGGCTACACCTTC. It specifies CATSRDRVLYGYTF.

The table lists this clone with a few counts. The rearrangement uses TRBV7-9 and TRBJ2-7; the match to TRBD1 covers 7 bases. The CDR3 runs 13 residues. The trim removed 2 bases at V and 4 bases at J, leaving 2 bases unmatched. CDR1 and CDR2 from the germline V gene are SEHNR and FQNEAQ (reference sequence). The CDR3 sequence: CASSLRTGYEQYF. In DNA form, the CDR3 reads TGTGCCAGCAGCTTACGGACAGGATACGAGCAGTACTTC.

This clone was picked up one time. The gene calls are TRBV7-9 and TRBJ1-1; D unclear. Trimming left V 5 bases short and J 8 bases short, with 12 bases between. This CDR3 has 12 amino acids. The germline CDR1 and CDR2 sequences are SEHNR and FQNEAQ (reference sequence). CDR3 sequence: CASSREGQEAFF. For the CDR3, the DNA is TGTGCCAGCAGCCGGGAGGGCCAAGAAGCTTTCTTT. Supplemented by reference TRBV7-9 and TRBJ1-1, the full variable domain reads DTGVSQNPRHKITKRGQNVTFRCDPISEHNRLYWYRQTLGQGPEFLTYFQNEAQLEKSRLLSDRFSAERPKGSFSTLEIQRTEQGDSAMYLCASSREGQEAFFGQGTRLTVV.

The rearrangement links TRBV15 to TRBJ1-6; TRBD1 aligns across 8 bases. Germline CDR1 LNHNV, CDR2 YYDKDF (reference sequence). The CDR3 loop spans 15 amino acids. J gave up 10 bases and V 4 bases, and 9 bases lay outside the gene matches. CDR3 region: CATSTDRGLGSPLHF. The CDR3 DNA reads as TGTGCCACCAGCACTGACAGGGGCCTCGGGTCACCCCTCCACTTT.

CDR3 in amino acids: CAWTSAGSSSYEQYF. The CDR3 DNA sequence: TGTGCCTGGACCTCAGCGGGCTCGAGCTCCTACGAGCAGTACTTC. The rearrangement uses TRBV30 and TRBJ2-7, with D possibly matching TRBD2 (6 bases). V was cut by 4 bases and J by 0 bases, with 16 bases left in between. The germline gives CDR1 GTSNPN, CDR2 SVGIG (reference sequence). CDR3 size: 15 residues. Supplemented by reference TRBV30 and TRBJ2-7, the full variable domain reads SQTIHQWPATLVQPVGSPLSLECTVEGTSNPNLYWYRQAAGRGLQLLFYSVGIGQISSEVPQNLSASRPQDRQFILSSKKLLLSDSGFYLCAWTSAGSSSYEQYFGPGTRLTVT.

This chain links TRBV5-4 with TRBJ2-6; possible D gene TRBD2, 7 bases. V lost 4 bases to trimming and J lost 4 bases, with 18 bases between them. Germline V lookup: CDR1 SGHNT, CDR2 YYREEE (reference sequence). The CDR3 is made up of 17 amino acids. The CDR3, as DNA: TGTGCCAGCAGCCCGTCGGGGGGCGCACGGGGGGCCAACGTCCTGACTTTC. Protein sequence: CASSPSGGARGANVLTF.

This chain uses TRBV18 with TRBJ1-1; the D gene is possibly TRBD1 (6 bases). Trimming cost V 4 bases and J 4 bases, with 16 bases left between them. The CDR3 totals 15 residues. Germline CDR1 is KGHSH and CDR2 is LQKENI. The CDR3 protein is CASSQSGSQGTEAFF. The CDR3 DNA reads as TGTGCCAGCTCACAATCAGGGTCACAGGGCACTGAAGCTTTCTTT.

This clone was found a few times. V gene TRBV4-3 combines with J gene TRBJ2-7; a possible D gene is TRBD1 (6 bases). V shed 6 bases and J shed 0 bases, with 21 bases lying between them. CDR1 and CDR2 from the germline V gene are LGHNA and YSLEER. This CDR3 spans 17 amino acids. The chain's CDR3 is CASSFISGAPNSYEQYF. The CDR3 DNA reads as TGCGCCAGCAGTTTCATATCAGGGGCCCCAAACTCCTACGAGCAGTACTTC.

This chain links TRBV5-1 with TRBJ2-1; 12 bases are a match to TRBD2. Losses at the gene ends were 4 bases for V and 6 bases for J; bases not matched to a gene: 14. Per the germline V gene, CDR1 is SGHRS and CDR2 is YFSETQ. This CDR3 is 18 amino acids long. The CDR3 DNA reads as TGCGCCAGCAGCCATACTAGCGGGAGGAGATCCGAGGTCAATGAGCAGTTCTTC. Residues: CASSHTSGRRSEVNEQFF. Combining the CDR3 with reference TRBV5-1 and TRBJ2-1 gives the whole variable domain KAGVTQTPRYLIKTRGQQVTLSCSPISGHRSVSWYQQTPGQGLQFLFEYFSETQRNKGNFPGRFSGRQFSNSRSEMNVSTLELGDSALYLCASSHTSGRRSEVNEQFFGPGTRLTVL.

DNA of the CDR3: TGTGCCAGCAGTGAACTGCAGGGCGGCTATGGCTACACCTTC. This translates into CASSELQGGYGYTF. The V call is TRBV6-1, the J call TRBJ1-2, with D possibly matching TRBD1 (5 bases). The CDR3 totals 14 residues. Germline assignment: CDR1 MNHNS and CDR2 SASEGT. V was cut by 2 bases and J by 4 bases, with 11 bases left in between.

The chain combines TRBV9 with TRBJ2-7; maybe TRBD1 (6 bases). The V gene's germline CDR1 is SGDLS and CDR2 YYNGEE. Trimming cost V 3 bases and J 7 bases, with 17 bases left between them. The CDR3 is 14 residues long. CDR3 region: CASSGRLQGTEQYF. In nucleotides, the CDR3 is TGTGCCAGCAGCGGACGTTTACAGGGAACTGAGCAGTACTTC.

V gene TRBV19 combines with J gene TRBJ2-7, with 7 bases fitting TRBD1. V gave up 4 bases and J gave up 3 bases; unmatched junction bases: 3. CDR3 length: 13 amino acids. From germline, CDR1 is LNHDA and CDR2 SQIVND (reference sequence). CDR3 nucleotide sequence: TGTGCCAGTAGTACGGGACAGAACTACGAGCAGTACTTC. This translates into CASSTGQNYEQYF.

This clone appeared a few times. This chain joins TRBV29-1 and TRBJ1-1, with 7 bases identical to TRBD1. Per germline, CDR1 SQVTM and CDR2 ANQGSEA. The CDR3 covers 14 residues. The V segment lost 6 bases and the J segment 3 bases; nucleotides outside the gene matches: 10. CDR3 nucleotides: TGCAGCGTCGACGACAGGGTGGGGGACACTGAAGCTTTCTTT. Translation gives CSVDDRVGDTEAFF. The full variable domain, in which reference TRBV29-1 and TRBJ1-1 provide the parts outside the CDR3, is SAVISQKPSRDICQRGTSLTIQCQVDSQVTMMFWYRQQPGQSLTLIATANQGSEATYESGFVIDKFPISRPNLTFSTLTVSNMSPEDSSIYLCSVDDRVGDTEAFFGQGTRLTVV.

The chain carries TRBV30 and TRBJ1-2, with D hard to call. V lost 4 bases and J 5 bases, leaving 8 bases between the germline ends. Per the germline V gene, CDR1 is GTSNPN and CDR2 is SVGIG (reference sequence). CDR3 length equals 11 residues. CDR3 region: CAWTGWYGYTF. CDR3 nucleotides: TGTGCCTGGACAGGATGGTATGGCTACACCTTC.